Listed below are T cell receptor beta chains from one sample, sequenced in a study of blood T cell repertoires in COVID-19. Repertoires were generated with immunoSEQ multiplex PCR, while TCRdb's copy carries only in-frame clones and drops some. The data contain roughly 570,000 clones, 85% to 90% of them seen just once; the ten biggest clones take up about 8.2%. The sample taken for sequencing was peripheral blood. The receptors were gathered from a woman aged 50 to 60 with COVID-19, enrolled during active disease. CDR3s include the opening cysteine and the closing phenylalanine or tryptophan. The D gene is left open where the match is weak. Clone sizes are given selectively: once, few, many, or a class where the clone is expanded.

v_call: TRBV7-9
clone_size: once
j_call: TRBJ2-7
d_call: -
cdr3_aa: CASSPGVNEQYF
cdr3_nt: TGTGCCAGCAGCCCGGGGGTTAACGAGCAGTACTTC

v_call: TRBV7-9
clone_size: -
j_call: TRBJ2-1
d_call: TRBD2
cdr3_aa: CASSYRTSGRNEQFF
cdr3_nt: TGTGCCAGCAGCTACCGGACTAGCGGGCGCAATGAGCAGTTCTTC

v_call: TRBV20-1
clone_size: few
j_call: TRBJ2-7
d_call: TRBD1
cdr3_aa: CSASKGAVYEQYF
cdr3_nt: TGCAGTGCTAGTAAGGGGGCAGTCTACGAGCAGTACTTC

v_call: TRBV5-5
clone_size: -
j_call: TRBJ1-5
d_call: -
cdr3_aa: CASSLDAVGNQPQHF
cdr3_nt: TGTGCCAGCAGCTTGGATGCGGTTGGCAATCAGCCCCAGCATTTT

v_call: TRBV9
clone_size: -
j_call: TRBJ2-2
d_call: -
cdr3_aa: CASSVVEGELFF
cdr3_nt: TGTGCCAGCAGCGTAGTGGAGGGGGAGCTGTTTTTT

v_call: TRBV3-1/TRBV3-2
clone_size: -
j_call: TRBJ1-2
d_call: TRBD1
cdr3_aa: CASSARDRGVKNYGYTF
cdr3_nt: TGTGCCAGCAGCGCCCGGGACAGGGGAGTAAAAAACTATGGCTACACCTTC

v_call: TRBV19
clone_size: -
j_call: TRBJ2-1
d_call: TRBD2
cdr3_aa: CASSMSIAGAYNEQFF
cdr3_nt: TGTGCCAGTAGTATGTCAATAGCGGGGGCTTACAATGAGCAGTTCTTC

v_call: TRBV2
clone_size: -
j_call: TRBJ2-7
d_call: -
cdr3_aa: CASSEELALSYEQYF
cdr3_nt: TGTGCCAGCAGTGAAGAACTAGCCCTCTCCTACGAGCAGTACTTC

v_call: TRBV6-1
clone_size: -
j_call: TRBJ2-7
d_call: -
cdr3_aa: CASSDGGGNEQYF
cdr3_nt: TGTGCCAGCAGTGACGGCGGGGGCAACGAGCAGTACTTC

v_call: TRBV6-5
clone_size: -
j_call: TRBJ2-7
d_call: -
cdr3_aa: CASSYGGSEQYF
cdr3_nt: TGTGCCAGCAGTTACGGAGGGAGCGAGCAGTACTTC

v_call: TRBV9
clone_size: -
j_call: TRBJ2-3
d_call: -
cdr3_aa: CASSAYGSFTDTQYF
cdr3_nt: TGTGCCAGCAGCGCGTACGGTAGCTTCACAGATACGCAGTATTTT

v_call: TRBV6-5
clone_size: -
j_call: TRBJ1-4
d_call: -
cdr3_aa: CASSNTGEKLFF
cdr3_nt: TGTGCCAGCAGTAACACAGGGGAAAAACTGTTTTTT

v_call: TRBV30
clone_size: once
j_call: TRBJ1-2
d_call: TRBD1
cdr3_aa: CAWGTGWYGYTF
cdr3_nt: TGTGCCTGGGGGACAGGGTGGTATGGCTACACCTTC

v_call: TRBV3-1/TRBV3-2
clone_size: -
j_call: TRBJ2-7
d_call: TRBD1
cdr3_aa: CASSRGQGGEQYF
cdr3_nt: TGTGCCAGCAGCCGAGGACAGGGAGGCGAGCAGTACTTC

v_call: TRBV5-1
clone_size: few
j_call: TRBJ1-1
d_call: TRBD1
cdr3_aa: CASSSRDRGTEAFF
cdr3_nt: TGCGCCAGCAGCTCCCGGGACAGGGGCACTGAAGCTTTCTTT

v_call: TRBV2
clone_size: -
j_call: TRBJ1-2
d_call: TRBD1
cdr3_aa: CASRGQGNSDYGYTF
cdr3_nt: TGTGCCAGCAGAGGACAGGGCAACTCGGACTATGGCTACACCTTC

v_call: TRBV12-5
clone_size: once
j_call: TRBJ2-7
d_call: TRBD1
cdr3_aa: CASGLGTGDYEQYF
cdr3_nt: TGTGCTAGTGGCCTGGGGACAGGGGACTACGAGCAGTACTTC

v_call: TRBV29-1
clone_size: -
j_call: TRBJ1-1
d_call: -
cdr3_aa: CSARATEAFF
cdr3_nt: TGCAGCGCAAGAGCCACTGAAGCTTTCTTT

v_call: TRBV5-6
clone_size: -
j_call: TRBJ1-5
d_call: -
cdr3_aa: CASSLAEDQPQHF
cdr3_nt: TGTGCCAGCAGCTTGGCCGAGGATCAGCCCCAGCATTTT

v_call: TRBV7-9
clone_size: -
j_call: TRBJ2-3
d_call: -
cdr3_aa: CASSTGRQVTDTQYF
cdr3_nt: TGTGCCAGCAGCACCGGCCGACAGGTCACAGATACGCAGTATTTT

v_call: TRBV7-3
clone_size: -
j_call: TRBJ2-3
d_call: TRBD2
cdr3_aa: CASSLYSGGLRADTQYF
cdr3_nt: TGTGCCAGCAGCCTCTATAGCGGGGGGCTCAGGGCAGATACGCAGTATTTT

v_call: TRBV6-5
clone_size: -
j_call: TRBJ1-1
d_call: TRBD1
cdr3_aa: CASIPRDSSKAFF
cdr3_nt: TGTGCCAGCATCCCTCGGGACAGCTCTAAAGCTTTCTTT

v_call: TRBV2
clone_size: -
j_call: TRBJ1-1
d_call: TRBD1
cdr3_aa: CASSEVGTGEEAFF
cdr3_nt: TGTGCCAGCAGTGAAGTAGGGACAGGGGAGGAAGCTTTCTTT

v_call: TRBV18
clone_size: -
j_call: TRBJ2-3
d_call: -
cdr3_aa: CASSRNRLADTQYF
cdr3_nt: TGTGCCAGCTCACGGAATAGACTAGCAGATACGCAGTATTTT